The 28 T cell receptor beta chains reported below all come from one sample, sequenced in a study of metastatic and nonmetastatic thyroid tumors. TCRdb re-processed the PCR reads through MiXCR. The data contain some 13,000 clones, 31% of them singletons. Every patient was untreated before thyroid surgery. Sequenced sample: tumor tissue. Receptor source: a female donor with papillary thyroid cancer or a benign thyroid nodule (not recorded which). Some clones in this sample may be carry-over from other donors' samples.

This clone was recorded a few times. The J gene is TRBJ2-3, the V gene TRBV6-1, with 9 bases lining up with TRBD2. The CDR3 sequence is 16 residues long. V shed 1 base and J 2 bases; nucleotides not matched to a gene: 4. Germline values: CDR1 MNHNS, CDR2 SASEGT. For the CDR3, the DNA is TGTGCCAGCAGTGAAGGTGCGGGGGGGTCCACAGATACGCAGTATTTT. Translation: CASSEGAGGSTDTQYF.

The chain joins TRBV30 to TRBJ1-6; D might be TRBD1 (5 bases). Germline lookup yields CDR1 GTSNPN and CDR2 SVGIG (reference sequence). The CDR3 runs to 13 residues. V was trimmed by 4 bases and J by 10 bases, leaving 14 bases between them. The CDR3, as DNA: TGTGCCTGGACGACCGGGGGGAGGTCACCCCTCCACTTT. Protein sequence: CAWTTGGRSPLHF.

V usage is TRBV6-2 or TRBV6-3 and J usage is TRBJ1-5, with 7 bases matching TRBD1. Trimming cost V 6 bases and J 7 bases; bases outside gene matches: 15. The CDR3 loop spans 16 amino acids. The germline CDR1 and CDR2 sequences are MNHEY and SVGEGT. CDR3 amino acids: CASSNFDRATIQPQHF. The CDR3 region has the DNA TGTGCCAGCAGCAACTTCGACAGGGCCACAATCCAGCCCCAGCATTTT.

This clone was seen a few times. The J gene is TRBJ2-7, the V gene TRBV6-1; 7 nucleotides align to TRBD2. CDR3 size: 16 residues. CDR1 is MNHNS, CDR2 SASEGT, per germline. V lost 1 base, J lost 4 bases, and 10 bases stayed unmatched. CDR3 residues: CASSEGRLAKYYEQYF. CDR3 bases: TGTGCCAGCAGTGAAGGTAGACTAGCTAAATATTACGAGCAGTACTTC.

The chain joins TRBV13 to TRBJ2-1; 11 bases agree with TRBD2. V dropped 4 bases and J dropped 3; count of bases not matched to a gene: 8. The V gene's germline CDR1 is PRHDT and CDR2 FYEKMQ (reference sequence). The CDR3 covers 17 residues. The CDR3 DNA reads as TGTGCCAGCAGCTCTCCGGGACTAGCGGCCGTCTACAATGAGCAGTTCTTC. It translates to CASSSPGLAAVYNEQFF.

This clone occurred a few times. For the CDR3, the DNA is TGTGCCAGCAGTTCCCCAACAGGGGCCGGAGGAGGCACTGAAGCTTTCTTT. Protein product: CASSSPTGAGGGTEAFF. This chain links TRBV28 with TRBJ1-1, with 7 bases identical to TRBD1. V gave up 4 bases and J gave up 4 bases; unmatched junction bases: 15. The CDR3 has 17 amino acids. Germline V gene sequence: CDR1 MDHEN, CDR2 SYDVKM.

This clone has only a few counts. The CDR3 protein is CASGQSYNSPLHF. The CDR3 nucleotides are TGTGCCAGCGGACAAAGCTATAATTCACCCCTCCACTTT. V gene TRBV6-1 combines with J gene TRBJ1-6; possibly TRBD1 for D (5 bases). The CDR3 runs 13 residues. The germline V gene encodes CDR1 MNHNS and CDR2 SASEGT. Between the trimmed V and J ends, which lost 8 bases and 3 bases, there was a span of 8 bases.

The chain employs TRBV12-3 or TRBV12-4 and TRBJ2-7, with D tentatively TRBD1 (5 bases). The CDR3 consists of 14 residues. V dropped 8 bases and J dropped 3 bases, with 17 bases sitting between them. CDR3 region: CASQGVRPDYEQYF. Written as DNA, the CDR3 is TGTGCCAGCCAAGGGGTGCGTCCAGACTACGAGCAGTACTTC.

This clone was detected only once. The genes are TRBV28 and TRBJ2-5; weak D call: TRBD2 (7 bases). Germline CDR1 is MDHEN and CDR2 is SYDVKM. The V and J ends lost 3 bases and 4 bases respectively, with 15 bases between them. This CDR3 is built from 15 residues. The CDR3: CASSFDRGGGETQYF. CDR3 DNA: TGTGCCAGCAGTTTTGATAGGGGGGGCGGAGAGACCCAGTACTTC.

V and J are TRBV5-7 and TRBJ2-5; D is possibly TRBD2 (6 bases). TRBV5-7 falls under the ORF class, with uncertain function. V dropped 0 bases and J dropped 7 bases, with 16 bases sitting between them. The CDR3 runs 15 residues. CDR3 bases: TGTGCCAGCAGCTTGGTTCGACTAGTGAAAGGGACCCAGTACTTC. Encoded protein: CASSLVRLVKGTQYF.

The rearrangement links TRBV6-1 to TRBJ2-7, with TRBD2 identical over 12 bases. The CDR3 contains 17 residues. J gave up 4 bases and V 8 bases, and 15 bases lay outside the gene matches. The germline CDR1 and CDR2 sequences are MNHNS and SASEGT. The CDR3 DNA follows: TGTGCCAGCGCCCCCTTCCTGACTAGCGGGAGTGCTTACGAGCAGTACTTC. Translating gives CASAPFLTSGSAYEQYF.

This clone was observed many times. The rearrangement links TRBV9 to TRBJ2-1; TRBD2 is a possible D gene (5 bases). Looked up from germline, CDR1 is SGDLS and CDR2 is YYNGEE. The CDR3 sequence is 16 residues long. The V and J ends lost 0 bases and 4 bases respectively, with 14 bases between them. The CDR3 DNA is TGTGCCAGCAGCGTAGTGCCGGGAAAGGGTTACAATGAGCAGTTCTTC. Translation: CASSVVPGKGYNEQFF.

J is TRBJ2-3 and V is TRBV12-3 or TRBV12-4, with 10 nucleotides matching TRBD2. Trimming at V came to 3 bases and at J to 4 bases, leaving 10 bases not matched to a gene. This CDR3 is 17 amino acids long. The CDR3 loop reads CASSLMVSSGSPDTQYF. Here the CDR3 DNA reads TGTGCCAGCAGTTTGATGGTGTCTAGCGGGAGCCCAGATACGCAGTATTTT.

The gene calls are TRBV30 and TRBJ1-3; D unresolved. CDR3 size: 13 residues. Trimming took off 2 bases at V and 2 bases at J, with 7 bases between the two ends. Germline loops: CDR1 GTSNPN, CDR2 SVGIG (reference sequence). CDR3 sequence (DNA): TGTGCCTGGAGTTTCTCTGCTGGAAACACCATATATTTT. Translating gives CAWSFSAGNTIYF.

This chain joins TRBV4-1 and TRBJ2-7; D not certain. Germline V gene data show CDR1 as MGHRA and CDR2 as YSYEKL. V lost 1 base, J lost 0 bases, and 7 bases lay in between. The CDR3 has 14 amino acids. The CDR3, as DNA: TGCGCCAGCAGCCAAGCCGAATCCTCCTACGAGCAGTACTTC. Protein sequence: CASSQAESSYEQYF.

The rearrangement joins TRBV14 to TRBJ2-1; TRBD2 matches at 14 bases. This CDR3 has 19 amino acids. CDR1 SGHDN and CDR2 FVKESK come from the germline V gene. V trimming: 4 bases; J trimming: 8 bases; junction bases outside the gene matches: 16. The CDR3 here is CASSLLPGTSGSFDDEQFF. As DNA, the CDR3 is TGTGCCAGCAGCCTCTTGCCCGGGACTAGCGGGAGTTTTGACGATGAGCAGTTCTTC.

This chain uses TRBV28 with TRBJ2-7, with D possibly being TRBD2 (5 bases). The CDR3 extends over 12 amino acids. V lost 5 bases and J 7 bases, leaving 12 bases between the germline ends. CDR1 MDHEN and CDR2 SYDVKM come from the germline V gene. The CDR3 reads CASSAEEREQYF. Written as DNA, the CDR3 is TGTGCCAGCAGTGCGGAGGAGCGGGAGCAGTACTTC.

This clone was detected many times. This chain uses TRBV18 with TRBJ1-5; TRBD1 might be the D (6 bases). In germline, CDR1 is KGHSH, CDR2 LQKENI. Between the trimmed V and J ends, which lost 10 bases and 5 bases, there was a span of 15 bases. The CDR3 covers 13 residues. The CDR3 nucleotides read TGTGCCACCCTACAGGGTAGGGATCAGCCCCAGCATTTT. Its translation is CATLQGRDQPQHF.

V is TRBV10-1 and J is TRBJ2-2; the match to TRBD1 covers 7 bases. The ends lost 3 bases at V and 5 bases at J; junction bases unmatched: 3. This CDR3 has 14 residues. CDR1 is WNHNN, CDR2 SYGVQD, per germline (reference sequence). The CDR3 bases are TGCGCCAGCAGTGAAGGGGGCTTGACCGGGGAGCTGTTTTTT. Amino acid sequence: CASSEGGLTGELFF.

J is TRBJ1-6 and V is TRBV28; D unclear. Between the trimmed V and J ends, which lost 6 bases and 7 bases, there was a span of 10 bases. This CDR3 has 13 residues. Germline CDR1 MDHEN, CDR2 SYDVKM. This CDR3 is CASRRTFNSPLHF. The CDR3 region has the DNA TGTGCCAGCAGGCGGACTTTCAATTCACCCCTCCACTTT.

The chain combines TRBV9 with TRBJ2-3, with 7 bases lining up with TRBD2. This CDR3 is built from 16 residues. Trimming cost V 4 bases and J 2 bases; bases outside gene matches: 10. CDR1 SGDLS and CDR2 YYNGEE come from the germline V gene. The CDR3 sequence: CASSPRGGSFTDTQYF. CDR3 DNA sequence: TGTGCCAGCAGCCCCAGAGGCGGGAGTTTCACAGATACGCAGTATTTT.

This clone was detected a few times. The chain recombines TRBV7-9 with TRBJ1-4, with 7 bases lining up with TRBD1. The CDR3 extends over 15 amino acids. Trimming removed 5 bases from V and 8 bases from J; junction bases left unmatched: 11. The germline gives CDR1 SEHNR, CDR2 FQNEAQ (reference sequence). CDR3: CASSPPDRSNEKLFF. The CDR3 nucleotides are TGTGCCAGCAGCCCCCCGGACAGGTCGAACGAAAAACTGTTTTTT.

In its sample, this clone is medium-sized. This rearrangement joins TRBV7-8 to TRBJ2-7; 9 nucleotides agree with TRBD2. CDR3 length: 16 amino acids. Trimming removed 0 bases from V and 5 bases from J; junction bases left unmatched: 8. CDR1 and CDR2 from the germline V gene are SGHVS and FQNEAQ. The CDR3 protein is CASSLALGGRENEQYF. CDR3 coding DNA: TGTGCCAGCAGCTTAGCGCTTGGCGGGAGGGAGAACGAGCAGTACTTC.

V usage is TRBV10-1 and J usage is TRBJ1-1; D is ambiguous. The germline gives CDR1 WNHNN, CDR2 SYGVQD (reference sequence). This CDR3 has 13 amino acids. V lost 3 bases, J lost 3 bases, and 8 bases lay in between. In nucleotides, the CDR3 is TGCGCCAGCAGTGACAGAACAGACACTGAAGCTTTCTTT. Encoded protein: CASSDRTDTEAFF.

The chain carries TRBV11-3 and TRBJ2-2; D remains unclear. The germline V gene has CDR1 SGHNT and CDR2 YENEEA. The V end lost 5 bases, the J end lost 4 bases, and 8 bases lay between the germline ends. The CDR3 spans 13 residues. CDR3 sequence: CASSPRGTGELFF. The CDR3 region has the DNA TGTGCCAGCAGCCCACGTGGCACCGGGGAGCTGTTTTTT. Using reference TRBV11-3 and TRBJ2-2 for the parts outside the CDR3, the full variable domain is EAGVVQSPRYKIIEKKQPVAFWCNPISGHNTLYWYLQNLGQGPELLIRYENEEAVDDSQLPKDRFSAERLKGVDSTLKIQPAELGDSAVYLCASSPRGTGELFFGEGSRLTVL.

In this sample, this clone turned up a few times. The chain has TRBV12-3 or TRBV12-4 and TRBJ2-7; D remains unclear. V was clipped by 3 bases and J by 8 bases, with 14 bases between them. This CDR3 region has 13 residues. For the CDR3, the DNA is TGTGCCAGCAGTTTTGGGTCAAATTCAAAGCAGTACTTC. It yields the protein CASSFGSNSKQYF.

The table lists this clone with a few counts. The CDR3 sequence is CASSSKTGDNEQFF. CDR3 in DNA: TGTGCCAGCAGTTCGAAGACAGGGGACAATGAGCAGTTCTTC. The chain combines TRBV12-3 or TRBV12-4 with TRBJ2-1; 8 bases align to TRBD1. V shed 4 bases and J 5 bases; nucleotides not matched to a gene: 4. This CDR3 comprises 14 residues.

This chain connects TRBV30 to TRBJ1-2; perhaps TRBD1 as D (6 bases). Trimming removed 3 bases at V and 8 bases at J, with 13 bases between. The germline V gene has CDR1 GTSNPN and CDR2 SVGIG (reference sequence). CDR3 length: 12 residues. CDR3 sequence: CAWSLQGTGYTF. In DNA form, the CDR3 reads TGTGCCTGGAGCCTTCAGGGGACGGGCTACACCTTC.